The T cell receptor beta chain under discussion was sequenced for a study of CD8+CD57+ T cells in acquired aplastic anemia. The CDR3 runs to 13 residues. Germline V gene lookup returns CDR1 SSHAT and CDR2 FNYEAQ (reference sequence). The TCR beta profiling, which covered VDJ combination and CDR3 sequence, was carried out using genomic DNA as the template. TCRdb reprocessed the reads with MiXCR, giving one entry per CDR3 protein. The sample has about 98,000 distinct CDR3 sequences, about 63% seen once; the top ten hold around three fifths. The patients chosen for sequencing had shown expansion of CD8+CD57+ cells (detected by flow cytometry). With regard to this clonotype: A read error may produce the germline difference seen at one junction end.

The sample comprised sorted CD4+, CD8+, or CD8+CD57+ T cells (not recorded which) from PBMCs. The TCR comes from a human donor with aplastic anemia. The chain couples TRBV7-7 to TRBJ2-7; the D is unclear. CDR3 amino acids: CASSLALSYEQYF. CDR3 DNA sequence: TGTGCTAGCAGCTTAGCACTCTCCTACGAGCAGTACTTC.